This TCR beta chain is from a study of response to subunit inactivated influenza vaccine. CDR3 length equals 15 residues. With 1 base removed from V and 9 bases from J, the gap between germline ends came to 18 bases. Each CDR3 protein gets one entry after TCRdb re-called the RT-PCR reads with MiXCR. The sample includes around 850,000 distinct CDR3 sequences, less than 20% of them seen just once. The clonotype originates from a middle-aged man who received an inactivated influenza vaccine. The rearrangement joins TRBV12-3 or TRBV12-4 to TRBJ2-5; D is unclear. This sample comprised PBMCs from blood, obtained about 5 days after vaccination. For the CDR3, the DNA is TGTGCCAGCAGTTTAGGGCGGCTAGGCCTAAGGGCCCAGTACTTC. Translation: CASSLGRLGLRAQYF.